The 2 T cell receptor beta chains below were found in one sample sequenced in a study of regulatory T cells in long-lasting Graves disease. Time point of the sample: persistent/refractory GD, antithyroid drugs over 5 years with positive TRAb. TCR sequences were obtained from RNA taken from PBMCs. The authors built TCR beta libraries using iRepertoire HTBI primers and Arm-PCR of CDR3 regions. TCRdb reprocessed the multiplex PCR reads with MiXCR, giving one entry per CDR3 protein. This sample carries about 430,000 distinct CDR3 sequences, under 25% of them seen once, and the ten largest clones take approximately 14%. The input for sequencing was peripheral blood mononuclear cells (PBMCs), taken when the disease was refractory, from a patient treated with antithyroid drugs. Receptors originate from a female donor with Graves disease.

This clonotype was counted between two and nine times. V is TRBV7-8 and J is TRBJ2-3; 9 bases are a match to TRBD1. Looked up from germline, CDR1 is SGHVS and CDR2 is FQNEAQ. Trimming at V came to 3 bases and at J to 2 bases, leaving 3 bases not matched to a gene. This CDR3 is built from 15 residues. In DNA, the CDR3 is TGTGCCAGCAGCTTGGGGACAGGGAACACAGATACGCAGTATTTT. Its protein product is CASSLGTGNTDTQYF.

There are a few counts of this clonotype. The chain has TRBV28 and TRBJ2-3, with 9 bases aligning to TRBD1. Looked up from germline, CDR1 is MDHEN and CDR2 is SYDVKM. This CDR3 has 14 residues. V lost 7 bases to trimming and J lost 3 bases; unmatched junction nucleotides: 5. The CDR3 is CASIGTGITDTQYF. CDR3 in DNA: TGTGCCAGCATAGGGACAGGGATTACAGATACGCAGTATTTT.